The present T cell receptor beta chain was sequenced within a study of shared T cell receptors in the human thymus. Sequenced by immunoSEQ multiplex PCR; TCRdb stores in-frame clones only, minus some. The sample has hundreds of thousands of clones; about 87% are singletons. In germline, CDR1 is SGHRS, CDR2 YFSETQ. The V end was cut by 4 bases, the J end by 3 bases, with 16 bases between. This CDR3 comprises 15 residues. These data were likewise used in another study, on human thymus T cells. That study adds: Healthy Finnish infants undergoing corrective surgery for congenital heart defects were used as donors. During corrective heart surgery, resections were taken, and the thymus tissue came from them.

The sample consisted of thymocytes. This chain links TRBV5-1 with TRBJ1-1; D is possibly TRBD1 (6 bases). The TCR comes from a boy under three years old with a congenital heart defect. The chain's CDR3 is CASSQKPGHHTEAFF. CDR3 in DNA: TGCGCCAGCAGCCAAAAACCGGGACACCACACTGAAGCTTTCTTT.